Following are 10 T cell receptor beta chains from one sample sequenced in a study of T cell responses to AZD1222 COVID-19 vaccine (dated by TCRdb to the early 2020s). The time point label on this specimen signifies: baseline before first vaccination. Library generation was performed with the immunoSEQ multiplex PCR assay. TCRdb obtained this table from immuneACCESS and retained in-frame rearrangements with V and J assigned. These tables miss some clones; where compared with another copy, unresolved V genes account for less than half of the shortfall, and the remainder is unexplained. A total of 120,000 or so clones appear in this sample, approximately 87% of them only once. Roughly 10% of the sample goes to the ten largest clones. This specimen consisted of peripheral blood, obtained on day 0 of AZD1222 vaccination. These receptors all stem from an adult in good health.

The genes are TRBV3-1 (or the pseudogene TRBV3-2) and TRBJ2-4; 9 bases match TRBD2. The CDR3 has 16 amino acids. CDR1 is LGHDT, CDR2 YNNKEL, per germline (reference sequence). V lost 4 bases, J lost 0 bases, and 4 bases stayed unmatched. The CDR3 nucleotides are TGTGCCAGCAGCCTGGAGCGGGGGGTAGCCAAAAACATTCAGTACTTC. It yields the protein CASSLERGVAKNIQYF.

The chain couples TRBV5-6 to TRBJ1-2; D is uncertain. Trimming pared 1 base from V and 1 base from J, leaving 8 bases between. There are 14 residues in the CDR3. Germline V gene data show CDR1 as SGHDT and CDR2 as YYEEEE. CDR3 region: CASSLRQINYGYTF. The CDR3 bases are TGTGCCAGCAGCTTGCGGCAAATTAACTATGGCTACACCTTC. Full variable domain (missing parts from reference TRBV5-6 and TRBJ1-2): DAGVTQSPTHLIKTRGQQVTLRCSPKSGHDTVSWYQQALGQGPQFIFQYYEEEERQRGNFPDRFSGHQFPNYSSELNVNALLLGDSALYLCASSLRQINYGYTFGSGTRLTVV.

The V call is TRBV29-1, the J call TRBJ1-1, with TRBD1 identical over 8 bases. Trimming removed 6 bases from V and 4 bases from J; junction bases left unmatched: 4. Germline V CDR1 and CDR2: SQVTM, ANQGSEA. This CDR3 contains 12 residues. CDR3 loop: CSVTRGLTEAFF. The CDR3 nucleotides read TGCAGCGTCACCAGGGGGCTCACTGAAGCTTTCTTT.

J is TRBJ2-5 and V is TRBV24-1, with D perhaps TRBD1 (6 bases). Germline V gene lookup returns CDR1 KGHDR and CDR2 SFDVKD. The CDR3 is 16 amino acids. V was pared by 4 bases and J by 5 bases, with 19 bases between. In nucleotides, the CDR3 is TGTGCCACCAGTGACCACAGGGACGGTACCTTTGAGACCCAGTACTTC. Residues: CATSDHRDGTFETQYF.

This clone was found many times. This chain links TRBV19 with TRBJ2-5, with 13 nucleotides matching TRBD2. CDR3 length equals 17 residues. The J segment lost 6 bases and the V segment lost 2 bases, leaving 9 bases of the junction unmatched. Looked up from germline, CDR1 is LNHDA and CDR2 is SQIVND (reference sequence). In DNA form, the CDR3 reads TGTGCCAGTAGTATAAGGGGGACTAGCGGGGTGATGAAGACCCAGTACTTC. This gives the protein CASSIRGTSGVMKTQYF.

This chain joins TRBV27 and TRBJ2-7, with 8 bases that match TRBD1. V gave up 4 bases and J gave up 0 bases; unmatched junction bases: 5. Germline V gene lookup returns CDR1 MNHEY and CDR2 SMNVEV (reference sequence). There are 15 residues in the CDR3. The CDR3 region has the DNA TGTGCCAGCAGTTGGGACAGGTCGAACTCCTACGAGCAGTACTTC. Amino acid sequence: CASSWDRSNSYEQYF.

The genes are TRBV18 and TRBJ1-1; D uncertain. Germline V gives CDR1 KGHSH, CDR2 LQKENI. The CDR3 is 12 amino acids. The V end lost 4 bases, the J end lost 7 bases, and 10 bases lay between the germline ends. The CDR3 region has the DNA TGTGCCAGCTCACAAGAAGGCTTTGAAGCTTTCTTT. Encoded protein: CASSQEGFEAFF.

In DNA form, the CDR3 reads TGTGCCAGCAGCGTAGAGGGGGGACAGGGTAACGAGCAGTACTTC. It codes for CASSVEGGQGNEQYF. The chain uses TRBV9 and TRBJ2-7, with 9 bases that match TRBD1. The CDR3 has 15 amino acids. The V segment lost 0 bases and the J segment 5 bases; nucleotides outside the gene matches: 6. Per germline, CDR1 SGDLS and CDR2 YYNGEE. The complete variable domain, with remaining parts taken from reference TRBV9 and TRBJ2-7, reads DSGVTQTPKHLITATGQRVTLRCSPRSGDLSVYWYQQSLDQGLQFLIQYYNGEERAKGNILERFSAQQFPDLHSELNLSSLELGDSALYFCASSVEGGQGNEQYFGPGTRLTVT.

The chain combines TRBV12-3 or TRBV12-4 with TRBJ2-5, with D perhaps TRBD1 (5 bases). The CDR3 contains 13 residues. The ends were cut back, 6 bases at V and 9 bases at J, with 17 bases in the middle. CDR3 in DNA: TGTGCCAGCAGACCCAGGGCCCCCTGGGCCCAGTACTTC. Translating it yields CASRPRAPWAQYF.

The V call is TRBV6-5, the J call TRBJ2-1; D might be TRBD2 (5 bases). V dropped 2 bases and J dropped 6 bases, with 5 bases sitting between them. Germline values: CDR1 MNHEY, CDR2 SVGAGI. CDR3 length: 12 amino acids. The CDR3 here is CASSYRGNEQFF. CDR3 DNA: TGTGCCAGCAGTTACCGGGGCAATGAGCAGTTCTTC.